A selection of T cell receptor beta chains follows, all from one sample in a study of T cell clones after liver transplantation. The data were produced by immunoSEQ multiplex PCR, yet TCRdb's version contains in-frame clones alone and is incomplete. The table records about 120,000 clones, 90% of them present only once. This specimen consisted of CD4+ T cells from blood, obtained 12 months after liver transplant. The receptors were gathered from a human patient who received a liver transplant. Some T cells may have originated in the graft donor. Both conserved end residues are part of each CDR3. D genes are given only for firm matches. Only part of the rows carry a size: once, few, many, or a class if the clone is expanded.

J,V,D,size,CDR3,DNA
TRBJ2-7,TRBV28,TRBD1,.,CASSLAGGKFYEQYF,TGTGCCAGCAGTTTGGCAGGGGGTAAATTCTACGAGCAGTACTTC
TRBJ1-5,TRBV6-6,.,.,CASRGGNSNQPQHF,TGTGCCAGCAGAGGAGGGAACAGCAATCAGCCCCAGCATTTT
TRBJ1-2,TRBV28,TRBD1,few,CASSFRGHYGYTF,TGTGCCAGCAGTTTTAGGGGGCACTATGGCTACACCTTC
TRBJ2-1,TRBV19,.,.,CASRTTRDGRGFF,TGTGCCAGTAGAACAACTCGGGACGGCCGGGGGTTCTTC
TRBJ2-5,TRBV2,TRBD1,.,CASSRDPSGGRETQYF,TGTGCCTCCTCCAGGGATCCATCAGGGGGCAGAGAGACCCAGTACTTC
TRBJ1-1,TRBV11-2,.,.,CASSLWEGTEAFF,TGTGCCAGCAGCTTATGGGAGGGCACTGAAGCTTTCTTT
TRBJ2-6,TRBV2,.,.,CASSPGGTGANVLTF,TGTGCCAGCAGTCCGGGCGGGACTGGGGCCAACGTCCTGACTTTC
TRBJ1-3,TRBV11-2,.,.,CASSVTESGNTIYF,TGTGCCAGCAGCGTTACGGAGTCTGGAAACACCATATATTTT
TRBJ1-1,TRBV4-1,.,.,CASSPGMGQYTEAFF,TGCGCCAGCAGCCCGGGCATGGGGCAGTACACTGAAGCTTTCTTT
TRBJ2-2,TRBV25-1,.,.,CASSDLGGVTHTGELFF,TGTGCCAGCAGTGATCTTGGGGGAGTTACGCACACCGGGGAGCTGTTTTTT
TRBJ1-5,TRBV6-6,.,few,CASSYSDQPQHF,TGTGCCAGCAGTTACTCAGATCAGCCCCAGCATTTT
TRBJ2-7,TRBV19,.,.,CASSRTGTGVYEQYF,TGTGCCAGTAGTAGAACCGGGACGGGAGTCTACGAGCAGTACTTC
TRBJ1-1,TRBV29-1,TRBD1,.,CSVEDRVTEAFF,TGCAGCGTTGAGGACAGGGTCACTGAAGCTTTCTTT
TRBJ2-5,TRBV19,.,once,CASAAEETQYF,TGTGCCTCGGCGGCAGAAGAGACCCAGTACTTC
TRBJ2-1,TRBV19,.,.,CASSADQGSYNEQFF,TGTGCCAGTAGCGCCGACCAGGGGTCCTACAATGAGCAGTTCTTC
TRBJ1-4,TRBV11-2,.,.,CASSFRKGNEKLFF,TGTGCCAGCAGCTTCAGGAAGGGGAATGAAAAACTGTTTTTT
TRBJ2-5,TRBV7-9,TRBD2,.,CASSLTGGMQGTQYF,TGTGCCAGCAGCTTAACGGGAGGCATGCAAGGGACCCAGTACTTC
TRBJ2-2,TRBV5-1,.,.,CASSLVPGSRGGELFF,TGCGCCAGCAGCTTGGTTCCCGGGAGTAGAGGCGGGGAGCTGTTTTTT
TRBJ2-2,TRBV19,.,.,CASSLMVDTGELFF,TGTGCCAGTAGTTTGATGGTGGACACCGGGGAGCTGTTTTTT
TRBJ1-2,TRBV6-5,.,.,CASSYSYWVGNYGYTF,TGTGCCAGCAGTTACTCGTATTGGGTAGGAAACTATGGCTACACCTTC
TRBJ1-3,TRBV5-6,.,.,CASLRLASTSGNTIYF,TGTGCCAGCTTACGACTGGCCTCAACCTCTGGAAACACCATATATTTT
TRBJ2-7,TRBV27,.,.,CASGWGTSQYF,TGTGCCAGCGGGTGGGGGACGTCGCAGTACTTC
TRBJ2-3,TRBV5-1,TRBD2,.,CASSSGLAESTDTQYF,TGCGCCAGCAGCTCCGGACTAGCGGAGAGCACAGATACGCAGTATTTT
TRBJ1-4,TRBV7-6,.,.,CASSLNRGEKLFF,TGTGCCAGCAGCTTAAACCGGGGGGAAAAACTGTTTTTT
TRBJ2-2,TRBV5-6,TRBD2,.,CASSLSGRVNTGELFF,TGTGCCAGCAGCTTGTCCGGGAGGGTGAACACCGGGGAGCTGTTTTTT
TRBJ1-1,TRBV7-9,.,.,CASSQPWTQNTEAFF,TGTGCCAGCAGCCAACCCTGGACACAGAACACTGAAGCTTTCTTT
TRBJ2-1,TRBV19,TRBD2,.,CASRLGGRYNEQFF,TGTGCCAGTAGATTGGGCGGGAGATACAATGAGCAGTTCTTC
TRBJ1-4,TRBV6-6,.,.,CASSYLNPTAGEKLFF,TGTGCCAGCAGTTACTTGAATCCGACAGCAGGTGAAAAACTGTTTTTT
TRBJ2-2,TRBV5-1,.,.,CASSLGGTNTGELFF,TGCGCCAGCAGCTTAGGGGGAACGAACACCGGGGAGCTGTTTTTT
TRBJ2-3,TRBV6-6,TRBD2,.,CASSYEGTSGTDTQYF,TGTGCCAGCAGTTACGAAGGGACTAGTGGTACAGATACGCAGTATTTT
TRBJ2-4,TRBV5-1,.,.,CASSPDSTRNIQYF,TGCGCCAGCAGTCCCGACTCGACTAGGAACATTCAGTACTTC
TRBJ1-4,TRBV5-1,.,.,CASSLGPRALGEKLFF,TGCGCCAGCAGCTTGGGTCCCAGGGCCTTGGGTGAAAAACTGTTTTTT
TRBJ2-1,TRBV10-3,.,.,CAISGTSSSYNEQFF,TGTGCCATCAGTGGGACTTCTAGCTCCTACAATGAGCAGTTCTTC
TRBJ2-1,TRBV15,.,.,CATSRGTGTNLDEQFF,TGTGCCACCAGCAGGGGTACCGGGACGAACCTCGATGAGCAGTTCTTC
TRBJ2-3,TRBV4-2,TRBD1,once,CASSQATGAPDTQYF,TGTGCCAGCAGCCAAGCTACAGGGGCTCCAGATACGCAGTATTTT
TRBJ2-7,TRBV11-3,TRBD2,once,CASSLRPGGYEQYF,TGTGCCAGCAGCTTAAGGCCGGGAGGCTACGAGCAGTACTTC
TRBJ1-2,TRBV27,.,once,CASSARQVTYGYTF,TGTGCCAGCAGTGCCCGACAGGTGACCTATGGCTACACCTTC
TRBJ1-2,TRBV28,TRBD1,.,CASSPGGGQGAGGYTF,TGTGCCAGCAGCCCCGGGGGGGGACAGGGGGCGGGTGGCTACACCTTC
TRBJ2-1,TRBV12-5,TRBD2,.,CASEAGGNEQFF,TGTGCTAGCGAGGCGGGAGGCAATGAGCAGTTCTTC
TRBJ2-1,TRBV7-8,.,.,CASSAYNEQFF,TGTGCCAGCAGCGCGTACAATGAGCAGTTCTTC
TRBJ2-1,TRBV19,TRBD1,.,CASSSYRGEQFF,TGTGCCAGTAGTTCGTACAGGGGCGAGCAGTTCTTC
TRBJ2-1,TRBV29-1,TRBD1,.,CSVGGQTSSYNEQFF,TGCAGCGTTGGGGGACAGACGAGCTCCTACAATGAGCAGTTCTTC
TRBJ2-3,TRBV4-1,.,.,CASSQAQTPPSTDTQYF,TGCGCCAGCAGCCAAGCCCAGACTCCACCTAGCACAGATACGCAGTATTTT